This T cell receptor beta chain was profiled in a study of T cells in Graves' hyperthyroidism and ophthalmopathy. TCR beta CDR3 region amplification was performed from RNA transcripts. Researchers ran a first-round RT-PCR on the TCR CDR3 using the HTBI primer set. From the multiplex PCR reads, TCRdb called clonotypes with MiXCR, one entry per CDR3 protein. The sample yields some 600,000 distinct CDR3 sequences, 11% to 15% seen once. The CDR3 loop spans 18 amino acids. V lost 2 bases, J lost 2 bases, and 8 bases stayed unmatched. Germline V gene lookup returns CDR1 SGHVS and CDR2 FNYEAQ. Study-wide results and limits: Within blood appeared most thyroid clonotypes that had expanded above 0.001. Model predictions of ophthalmopathy came a median roughly 6.7 months before onset.

This clonotype was seen only a few times. Its matching antigen is unknown. Exclusion criteria comprised uncontrolled infection, other autoimmune disease, pregnancy or lactation. This receptor was obtained from a woman aged 25-40 years with Graves' hyperthyroidism that later progressed to Graves' ophthalmopathy. Sequenced: blood. J is TRBJ2-7 and V is TRBV7-6, with 14 bases aligning to TRBD2. The CDR3 nucleotides are TGTGCCAGCAGCTTATTAGGTGGGACTAGCGGGAGAGCCTACGAGCAGTACTTC. This codes for CASSLLGGTSGRAYEQYF.